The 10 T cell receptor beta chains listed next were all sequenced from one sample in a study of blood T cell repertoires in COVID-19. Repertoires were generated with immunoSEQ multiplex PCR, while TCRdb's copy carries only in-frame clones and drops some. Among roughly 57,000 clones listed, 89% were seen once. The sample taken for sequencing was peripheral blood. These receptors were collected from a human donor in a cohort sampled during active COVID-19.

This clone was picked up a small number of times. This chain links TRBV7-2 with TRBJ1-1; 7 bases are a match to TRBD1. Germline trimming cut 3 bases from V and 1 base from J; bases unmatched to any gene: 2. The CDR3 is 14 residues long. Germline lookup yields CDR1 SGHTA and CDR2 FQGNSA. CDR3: CASSFRDRNTEAFF. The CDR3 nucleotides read TGTGCCAGCAGCTTTAGGGACAGGAACACTGAAGCTTTCTTT.

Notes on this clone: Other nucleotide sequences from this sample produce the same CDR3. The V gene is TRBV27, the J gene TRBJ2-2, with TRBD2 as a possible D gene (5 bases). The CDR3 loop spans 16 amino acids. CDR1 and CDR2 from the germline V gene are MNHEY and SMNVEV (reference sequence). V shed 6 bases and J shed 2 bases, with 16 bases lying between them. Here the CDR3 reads CASSPQAVPNTGELFF. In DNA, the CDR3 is TGTGCCAGCAGCCCCCAAGCGGTCCCAAACACCGGGGAGCTGTTTTTT.

DNA of the CDR3: TGTGCCAGCAGCACGACTAGCGGGGGCTCCTACGAGCAGTACTTC. Translating gives CASSTTSGGSYEQYF. The chain joins TRBV6-2 or TRBV6-3 to TRBJ2-7; 12 bases match TRBD2. CDR3 length: 15 amino acids. J gave up 0 bases and V 6 bases, and 3 bases lay outside the gene matches. CDR1 is MNHEY and CDR2 is SVGEGT in the germline V gene.

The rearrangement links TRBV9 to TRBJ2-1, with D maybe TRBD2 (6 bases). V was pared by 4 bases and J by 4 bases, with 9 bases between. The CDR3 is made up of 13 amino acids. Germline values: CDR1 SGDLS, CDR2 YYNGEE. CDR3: CASSRDFYNEQFF. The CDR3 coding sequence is TGTGCCAGCAGCCGGGACTTTTACAATGAGCAGTTCTTC.

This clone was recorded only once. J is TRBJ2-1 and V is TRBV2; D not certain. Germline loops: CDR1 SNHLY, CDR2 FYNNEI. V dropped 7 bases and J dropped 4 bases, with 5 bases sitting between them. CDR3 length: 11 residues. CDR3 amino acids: CASNPYNEQFF. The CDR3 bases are TGTGCCAGCAATCCATACAATGAGCAGTTCTTC.

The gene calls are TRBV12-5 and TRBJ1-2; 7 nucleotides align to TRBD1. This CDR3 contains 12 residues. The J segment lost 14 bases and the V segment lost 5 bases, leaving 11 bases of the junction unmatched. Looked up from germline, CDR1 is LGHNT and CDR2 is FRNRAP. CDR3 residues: CASGLGQATVTF. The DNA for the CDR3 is TGTGCTAGTGGTCTCGGACAGGCCACGGTTACCTTC.

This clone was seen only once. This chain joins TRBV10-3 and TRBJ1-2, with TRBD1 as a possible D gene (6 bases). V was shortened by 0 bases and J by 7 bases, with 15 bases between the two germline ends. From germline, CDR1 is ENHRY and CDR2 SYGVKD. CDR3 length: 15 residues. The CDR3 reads CAISESIMGAGGYTF. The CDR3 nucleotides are TGTGCCATCAGTGAGTCAATAATGGGGGCCGGTGGCTACACCTTC.

The CDR3 loop reads CASSLTGSGANVLTF. CDR3 in DNA: TGTGCCAGCAGCTTGACAGGGTCTGGGGCCAACGTCCTGACTTTC. The rearrangement joins TRBV2 to TRBJ2-6, with TRBD1 matching over 7 bases. Germline V gene lookup returns CDR1 SNHLY and CDR2 FYNNEI. The CDR3 has 15 residues. J was trimmed by 1 base and V by 6 bases; bases with no gene match: 3. The full variable domain, completed using reference TRBV2 and TRBJ2-6, is EPEVTQTPSHQVTQMGQEVILRCVPISNHLYFYWYRQILGQKVEFLVSFYNNEISEKSEIFDDQFSVERPDGSNFTLKIRSTKLEDSAMYFCASSLTGSGANVLTFGAGSRLTVL.

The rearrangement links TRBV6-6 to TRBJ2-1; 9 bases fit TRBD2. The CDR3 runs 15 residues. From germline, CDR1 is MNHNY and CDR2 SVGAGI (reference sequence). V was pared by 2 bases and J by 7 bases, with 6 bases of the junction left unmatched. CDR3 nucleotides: TGTGCCAGCAGTTACGTTGCGGGGGGGCGGAATGAGCAGTTCTTC. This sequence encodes CASSYVAGGRNEQFF.

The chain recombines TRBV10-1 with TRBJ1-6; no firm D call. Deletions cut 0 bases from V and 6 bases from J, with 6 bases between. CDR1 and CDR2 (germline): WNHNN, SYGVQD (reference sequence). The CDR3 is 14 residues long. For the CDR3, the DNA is TGCGCCAGCAGTGAGTCGGGCAGTAATTCACCCCTCCACTTT. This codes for CASSESGSNSPLHF.